This entry is about one T cell receptor (beta chain). Antigen specificity is unknown. The PCR used 60 Vbeta and 13 Jbeta primers. Generated by immunoSEQ multiplex PCR, the TCRdb table keeps only in-frame clones and is missing some. The table lists 150,000 to 200,000 clones. This sample is drawn from a study of cytomegalovirus exposure and HLA in healthy donors. Study-level results: In the analysis, some V segments, TRBV6-2 and TRBV6-3 included, were excluded as indistinguishable. The study had only CMV serostatus as immune exposure information. It was in a later analysis that TCR association rates were seen to vary by HLA locus, highest for DRB1 and lowest for HLA-C.

The germline V gene has CDR1 LGHNA and CDR2 YNFKEQ. The CDR3 has 15 residues. The trim removed 6 bases at V and 3 bases at J, leaving 7 bases unmatched. Input material: PBMCs. The chain links TRBV4-2 to TRBJ2-7; 11 bases are shared with TRBD2. The receptor was derived from a woman aged 18-30 years in good health and CMV-seropositive. For the CDR3, the DNA is TGTGCCAGCAGTCCCCCAGGGACTAGCGGCTACGAGCAGTACTTC. Translation gives CASSPPGTSGYEQYF.